The 6 T cell receptor beta chains below come from one sample, sequenced in a study of T cells in Graves' hyperthyroidism and ophthalmopathy. Amplification yielded TCR beta CDR3 regions, with RNA transcripts as the source. HTBI primers drove first-round RT-PCR of the TCR CDR3. MiXCR was run by TCRdb on the multiplex PCR reads, yielding one entry per CDR3 protein. Of some 200,000 distinct CDR3 sequences detected, about a sixth appear once; the ten largest clones hold roughly 49%. Input material: blood. The receptors here all came from a woman in her fifties or sixties with Graves' hyperthyroidism.

Ten or more counts support this clonotype. The chain uses TRBV6-5 and TRBJ2-3; D is perhaps TRBD2 (5 bases). The CDR3 totals 14 residues. V lost 0 bases, J lost 2 bases, and 6 bases lay in between. Germline-derived CDR1 and CDR2 are MNHEY and SVGAGI. The CDR3 region is CASSYSGNTDTQYF. CDR3 nucleotide sequence: TGTGCCAGCAGTTACTCCGGGAACACAGATACGCAGTATTTT.

The chain links TRBV14 to TRBJ2-7, with 10 bases fitting TRBD1. CDR1 is SGHDN, CDR2 FVKESK, per germline. The CDR3 runs to 15 residues. V was clipped by 3 bases and J by 2 bases; unmatched bases: 4. The DNA of the CDR3 is TGTGCCAGCAGCCACGGACAGGGGGAGACCTACGAGCAGTACTTC. Amino acid sequence: CASSHGQGETYEQYF.

This clonotype has a count of ten or more. The chain recombines TRBV20-1 with TRBJ2-7, with D hard to call. Deletions cut 5 bases from V and 2 bases from J, with 13 bases between. Germline values: CDR1 DFQATT, CDR2 SNEGSKA (reference sequence). CDR3 length: 13 amino acids. The DNA for the CDR3 is TGCAGTGCTCGCGCGAGAAAGACCTACGAGCAGTACTTC. Translating gives CSARARKTYEQYF.

This clonotype was detected ten times or more. This rearrangement joins TRBV6-1 to TRBJ2-3, with D perhaps assigned TRBD1 or TRBD2 (5 bases each). Trimming pared 2 bases from V and 0 bases from J, leaving 15 bases between. The germline V gene encodes CDR1 MNHNS and CDR2 SASEGT. The CDR3 is 17 residues long. CDR3 residues: CASSERGGAPSTDTQYF. CDR3 nucleotides: TGTGCCAGCAGTGAACGGGGCGGAGCCCCCAGCACAGATACGCAGTATTTT.

The chain is built from TRBV18 and TRBJ1-1; 8 bases match TRBD1. The CDR3 length is 17 residues. The germline CDR1 and CDR2 sequences are KGHSH and LQKENI. V lost 3 bases, J lost 4 bases, and 13 bases stayed unmatched. The CDR3 loop is CASSPSQGASGATEAFF. In DNA, the CDR3 is TGTGCCAGCTCACCGAGCCAGGGGGCCTCGGGAGCCACTGAAGCTTTCTTT. Combining the CDR3 with reference TRBV18 and TRBJ1-1 gives the whole variable domain NAGVMQNPRHLVRRRGQEARLRCSPMKGHSHVYWYRQLPEEGLKFMVYLQKENIIDESGMPKERFSAEFPKEGPSILRIQQVVRGDSAAYFCASSPSQGASGATEAFFGQGTRLTVV.

The table lists this clonotype with many counts. V usage is TRBV6-5 and J usage is TRBJ2-7; the D call may be TRBD1 or TRBD2 (5 bases each). The CDR3 length is 15 residues. Deletions cut 2 bases from V and 0 bases from J, with 11 bases between. CDR1 is MNHEY and CDR2 is SVGAGI in the germline V gene. The CDR3 sequence: CASSYLRDGSYEQYF. CDR3 DNA: TGTGCCAGCAGTTACCTTCGGGACGGCTCCTACGAGCAGTACTTC.